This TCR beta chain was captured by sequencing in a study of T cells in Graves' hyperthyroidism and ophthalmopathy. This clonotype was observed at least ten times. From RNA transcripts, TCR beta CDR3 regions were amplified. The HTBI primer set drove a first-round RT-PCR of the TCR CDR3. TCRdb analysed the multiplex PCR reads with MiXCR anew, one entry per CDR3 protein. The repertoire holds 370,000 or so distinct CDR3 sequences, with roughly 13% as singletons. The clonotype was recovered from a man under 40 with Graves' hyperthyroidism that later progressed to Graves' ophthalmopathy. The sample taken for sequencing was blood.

This chain's CDR3 is CASSPGGRGESQPQHF. The CDR3 nucleotides read TGTGCCAGCAGCCCCGGGGGGAGAGGGGAAAGTCAGCCCCAGCATTTT. The V and J genes are TRBV28 and TRBJ1-5; perhaps TRBD1 as D (5 bases). V lost 6 bases to trimming and J lost 6 bases, with 21 bases between them. The CDR3 has 16 amino acids. CDR1 and CDR2 (germline): MDHEN, SYDVKM.